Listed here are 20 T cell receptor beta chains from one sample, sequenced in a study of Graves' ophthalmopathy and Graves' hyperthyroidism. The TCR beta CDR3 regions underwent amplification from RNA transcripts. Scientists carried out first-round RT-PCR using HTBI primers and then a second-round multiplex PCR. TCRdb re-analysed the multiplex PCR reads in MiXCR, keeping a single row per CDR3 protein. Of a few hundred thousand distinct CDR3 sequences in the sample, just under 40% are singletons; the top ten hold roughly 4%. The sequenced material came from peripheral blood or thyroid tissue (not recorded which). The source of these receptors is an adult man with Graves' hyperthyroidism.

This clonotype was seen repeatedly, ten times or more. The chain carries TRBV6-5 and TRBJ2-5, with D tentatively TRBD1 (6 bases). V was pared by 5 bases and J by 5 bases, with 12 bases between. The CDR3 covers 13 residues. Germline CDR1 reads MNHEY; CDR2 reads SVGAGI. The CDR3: CASSVQGLETQYF. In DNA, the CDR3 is TGTGCCAGCAGTGTACAGGGATTGGAGACCCAGTACTTC.

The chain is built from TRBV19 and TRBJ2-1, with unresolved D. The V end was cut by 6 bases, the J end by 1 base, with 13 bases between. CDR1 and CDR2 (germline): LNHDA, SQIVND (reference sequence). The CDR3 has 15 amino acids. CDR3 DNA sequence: TGTGCCAGTAGGACCCTCGAACTATCCTACAATGAGCAGTTCTTC. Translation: CASRTLELSYNEQFF.

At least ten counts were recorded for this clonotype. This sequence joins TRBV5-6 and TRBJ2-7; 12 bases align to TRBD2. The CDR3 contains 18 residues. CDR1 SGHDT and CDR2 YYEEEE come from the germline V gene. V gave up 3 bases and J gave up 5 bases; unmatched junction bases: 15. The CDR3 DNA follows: TGTGCCAGCAGCTGGGACGCGAATCGACTAGCGGGAGTCCACGAGCAGTACTTC. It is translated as CASSWDANRLAGVHEQYF.

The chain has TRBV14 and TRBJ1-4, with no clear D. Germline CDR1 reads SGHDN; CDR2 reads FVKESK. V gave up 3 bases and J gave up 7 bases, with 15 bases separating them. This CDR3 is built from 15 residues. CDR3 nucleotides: TGTGCCAGCAGCCACAATCCTGCGCGGACTGAAAAACTGTTTTTT. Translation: CASSHNPARTEKLFF.

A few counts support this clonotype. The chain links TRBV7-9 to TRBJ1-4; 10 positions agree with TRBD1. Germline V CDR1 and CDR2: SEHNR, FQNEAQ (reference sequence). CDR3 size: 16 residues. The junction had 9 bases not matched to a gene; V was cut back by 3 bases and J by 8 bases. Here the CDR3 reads CASSFRDRGLAEKLFF. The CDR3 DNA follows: TGTGCCAGCAGCTTCCGGGACAGGGGTTTGGCCGAAAAACTGTTTTTT.

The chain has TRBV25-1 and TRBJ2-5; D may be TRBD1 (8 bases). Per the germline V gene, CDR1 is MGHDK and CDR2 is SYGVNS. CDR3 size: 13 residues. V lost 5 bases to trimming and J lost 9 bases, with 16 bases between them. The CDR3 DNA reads TGTGCCAGCAGTTCACAGGGGGGGCAGCCCCAGTACTTC. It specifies CASSSQGGQPQYF.

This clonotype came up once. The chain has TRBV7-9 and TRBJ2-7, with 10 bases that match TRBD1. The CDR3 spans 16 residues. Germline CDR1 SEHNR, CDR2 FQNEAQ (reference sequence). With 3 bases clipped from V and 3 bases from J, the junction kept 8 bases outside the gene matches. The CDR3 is CASSLAEDRGDYEQYF. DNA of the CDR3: TGTGCCAGCAGCTTGGCCGAGGACAGGGGGGACTACGAGCAGTACTTC. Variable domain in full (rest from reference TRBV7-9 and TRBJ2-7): DTGVSQNPRHKITKRGQNVTFRCDPISEHNRLYWYRQTLGQGPEFLTYFQNEAQLEKSRLLSDRFSAERPKGSFSTLEIQRTEQGDSAMYLCASSLAEDRGDYEQYFGPGTRLTVT.

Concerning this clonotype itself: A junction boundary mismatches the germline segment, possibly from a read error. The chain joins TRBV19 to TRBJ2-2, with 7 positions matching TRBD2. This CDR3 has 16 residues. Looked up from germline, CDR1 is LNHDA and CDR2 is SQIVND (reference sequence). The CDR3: CASSIGGGVNTGELLF. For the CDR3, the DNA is TGTGCCAGTAGTATAGGGGGGGGGGTGAACACCGGGGAGCTGCTTTTT.

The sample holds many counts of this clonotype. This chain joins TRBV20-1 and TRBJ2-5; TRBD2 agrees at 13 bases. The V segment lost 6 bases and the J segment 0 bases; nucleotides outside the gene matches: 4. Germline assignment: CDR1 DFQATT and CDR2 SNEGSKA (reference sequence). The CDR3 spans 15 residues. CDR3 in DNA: TGCAGTGCGCAGACTAGCGGGGGGAACCAAGAGACCCAGTACTTC. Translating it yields CSAQTSGGNQETQYF.

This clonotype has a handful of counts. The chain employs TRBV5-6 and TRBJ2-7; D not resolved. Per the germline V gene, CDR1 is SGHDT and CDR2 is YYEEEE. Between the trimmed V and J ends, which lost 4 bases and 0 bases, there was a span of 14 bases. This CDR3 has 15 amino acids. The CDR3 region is CASSTIRSPSYEQYF. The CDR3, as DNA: TGTGCCAGCAGCACGATCCGGTCACCCTCCTACGAGCAGTACTTC.

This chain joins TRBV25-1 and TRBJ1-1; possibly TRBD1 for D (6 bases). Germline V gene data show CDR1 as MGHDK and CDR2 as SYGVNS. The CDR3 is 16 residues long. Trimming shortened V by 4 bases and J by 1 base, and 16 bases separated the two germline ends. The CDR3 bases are TGTGCCAGCAGTGCTAGATGGCCAGGGGAGAACACTGAAGCTTTCTTT. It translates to CASSARWPGENTEAFF.

The CDR3, as DNA: TGTGCCAGCAGCCCACAAGGGACAGGGGGGCACACTGAAGCTTTCTTT. This gives the protein CASSPQGTGGHTEAFF. The chain links TRBV9 to TRBJ1-1, with TRBD1 matching 11 bases. J was trimmed by 3 bases and V by 4 bases; bases with no gene match: 8. CDR1 is SGDLS and CDR2 is YYNGEE in the germline V gene. CDR3 length equals 16 residues.

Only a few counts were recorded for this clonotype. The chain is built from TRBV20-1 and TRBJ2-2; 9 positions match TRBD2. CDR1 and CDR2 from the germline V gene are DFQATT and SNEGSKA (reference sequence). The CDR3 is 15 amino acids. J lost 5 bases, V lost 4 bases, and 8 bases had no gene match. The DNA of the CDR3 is TGCAGTGCTAAAACCGGGACTAGCTATACCGGGGAGCTGTTTTTT. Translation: CSAKTGTSYTGELFF.

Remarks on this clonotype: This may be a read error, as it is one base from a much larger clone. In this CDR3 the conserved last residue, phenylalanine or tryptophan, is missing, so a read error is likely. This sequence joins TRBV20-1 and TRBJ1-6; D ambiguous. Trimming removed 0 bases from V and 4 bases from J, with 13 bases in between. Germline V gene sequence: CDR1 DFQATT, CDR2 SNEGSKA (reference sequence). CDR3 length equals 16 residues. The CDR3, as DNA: TGCAGTGCTAGAGATCAGTCGACGGAGTATAATTCACCCCTCCACTCT. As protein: CSARDQSTEYNSPLHS.

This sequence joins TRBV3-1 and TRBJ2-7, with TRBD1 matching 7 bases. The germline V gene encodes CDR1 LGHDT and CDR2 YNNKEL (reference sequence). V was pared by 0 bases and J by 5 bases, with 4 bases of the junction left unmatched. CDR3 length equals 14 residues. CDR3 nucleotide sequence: TGTGCCAGCAGCCAAGAAAACAGGGGCAACGAGCAGTACTTC. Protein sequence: CASSQENRGNEQYF.

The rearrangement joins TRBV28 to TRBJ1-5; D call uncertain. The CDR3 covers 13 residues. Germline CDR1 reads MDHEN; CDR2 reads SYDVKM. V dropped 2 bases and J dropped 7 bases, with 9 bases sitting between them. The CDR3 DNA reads TGTGCCAGCAGTTTACTCGGGCCCCAGCCCCAGCATTTT. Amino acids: CASSLLGPQPQHF.

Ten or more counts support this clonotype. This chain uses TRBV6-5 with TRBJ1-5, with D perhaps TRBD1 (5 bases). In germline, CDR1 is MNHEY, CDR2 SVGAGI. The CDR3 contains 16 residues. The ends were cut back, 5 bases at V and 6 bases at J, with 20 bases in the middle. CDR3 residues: CASSHSPGLTGQPQHF. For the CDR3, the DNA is TGTGCCAGCAGTCATTCTCCAGGGCTCACGGGTCAGCCCCAGCATTTT.

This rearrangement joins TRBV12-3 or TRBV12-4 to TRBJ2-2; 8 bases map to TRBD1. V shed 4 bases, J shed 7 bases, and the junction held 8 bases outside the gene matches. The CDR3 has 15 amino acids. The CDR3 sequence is CASSWAGGFGGELFF. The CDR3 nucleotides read TGTGCCAGCAGTTGGGCAGGGGGCTTTGGCGGGGAGCTGTTTTTT.

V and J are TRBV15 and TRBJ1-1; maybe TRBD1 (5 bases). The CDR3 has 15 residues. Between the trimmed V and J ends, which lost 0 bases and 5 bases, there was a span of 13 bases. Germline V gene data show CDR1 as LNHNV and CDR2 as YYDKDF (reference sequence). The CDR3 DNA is TGTGCCACCAGCAGAGAGAACTCGGGGCGGACTGAAGCTTTCTTT. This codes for CATSRENSGRTEAFF.

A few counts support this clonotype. The CDR3 loop is CASSSQGGTGELFF. CDR3 in DNA: TGCGCCAGCAGCTCCCAAGGGGGGACCGGGGAGCTGTTTTTT. The chain couples TRBV5-1 to TRBJ2-2; perhaps D is TRBD1 or TRBD2 (6 bases each). The CDR3 is 14 residues long. CDR1 and CDR2 (germline): SGHRS, YFSETQ. V lost 3 bases to trimming and J lost 5 bases, with 11 bases between them.